This T cell receptor (beta chain) appears in the sequencing data of a study of T cells in Graves' hyperthyroidism and ophthalmopathy. Study summary: Before any treatment, at initial diagnosis, peripheral blood was collected. General study points: Within blood appeared most thyroid clonotypes that had expanded above 0.001.

The patients, who ranged from 18 to 65 in age, presented with newly diagnosed hyperthyroidism lasting under 2 months. Patients with uncontrolled infections, other autoimmune diseases, pregnancy or lactation were excluded. From RNA transcripts, TCR beta CDR3 regions were amplified. HTBI primers drove first-round RT-PCR of the TCR CDR3. MiXCR was run by TCRdb on the multiplex PCR reads, yielding one entry per CDR3 protein. The table has some 180,000 distinct CDR3 sequences, more than 15% seen once. J lost 7 bases, V lost 9 bases, and 8 bases had no gene match. The CDR3 loop spans 13 amino acids. Per germline, CDR1 MNHEY and CDR2 SMNVEV (reference sequence). About this clonotype itself: Its antigen is not known.

Source material: blood. This TCR was recovered from a woman between 45 and 65 years old with Graves' hyperthyroidism. The gene calls are TRBV27 and TRBJ2-2, with 7 bases fitting TRBD1. CDR3 residues: CASRQGLIGELFF. CDR3 nucleotides: TGTGCCAGTAGACAGGGTTTGATCGGGGAGCTGTTTTTT.